Shown below are 30 T cell receptor beta chains from a single sample sequenced in a study of CD8 T cells in ankylosing spondylitis. TCRdb re-called the 5' RACE reads through MiXCR, storing one row per CDR3 protein. The sample holds about 150,000 distinct CDR3 sequences; 30% to 40% are singletons and the top ten take 6%. Source material: synovial fluid, either unsorted or a sorted T cell fraction (not recorded which). These receptors came from a male donor with ankylosing spondylitis.

The genes are TRBV3-1 and TRBJ1-1; D is possibly TRBD1 (5 bases). The germline V gene has CDR1 LGHDT and CDR2 YNNKEL (reference sequence). This CDR3 region has 13 residues. V was pared by 0 bases and J by 5 bases, with 7 bases between. The CDR3 here is CASSQDAGTEAFF. The CDR3 coding sequence is TGTGCCAGCAGCCAAGATGCAGGGACTGAAGCTTTCTTT.

This clonotype was found a few times. The chain employs TRBV7-6 and TRBJ2-1; the match to TRBD2 covers 7 bases. V shed 2 bases and J 7 bases; nucleotides not matched to a gene: 5. The CDR3 totals 14 residues. The V gene's germline CDR1 is SGHVS and CDR2 FNYEAQ. The CDR3 DNA reads TGTGCCAGCAGCTTACTGCGGGAGACGAATGAGCAGTTCTTC. It yields the protein CASSLLRETNEQFF.

The rearrangement links TRBV6-1 to TRBJ2-3; 7 bases map to TRBD1. This CDR3 is built from 14 residues. Germline assignment: CDR1 MNHNS and CDR2 SASEGT. J gave up 2 bases and V 7 bases, and 6 bases lay outside the gene matches. The CDR3 sequence is CASMLQGSTDTQYF. In DNA form, the CDR3 reads TGTGCCAGCATGCTACAGGGGTCCACAGATACGCAGTATTTT.

This chain joins TRBV7-9 and TRBJ1-4; 8 bases match TRBD1. The V and J ends lost 0 bases and 3 bases, in that order; junction bases with no gene match: 0. Germline CDR1 reads SEHNR; CDR2 reads FQNEAQ (reference sequence). The CDR3 sequence is 15 residues long. The DNA of the CDR3 is TGTGCCAGCAGCTTAGCGACAGGGGCTAATGAAAAACTGTTTTTT. Translating gives CASSLATGANEKLFF.

This clonotype was detected only once. This chain joins TRBV5-1 and TRBJ1-1; the D is unclear. Germline lookup yields CDR1 SGHRS and CDR2 YFSETQ. V was shortened by 3 bases and J by 0 bases, with 12 bases between the two germline ends. This CDR3 region has 15 residues. The CDR3 spells CASSSLTPLNTEAFF. Written as DNA, the CDR3 is TGCGCCAGCAGCTCCCTGACACCGTTGAACACTGAAGCTTTCTTT.

In its sample, this clonotype was seen many times. The genes are TRBV6-5 and TRBJ2-7; D might be TRBD1 (6 bases). Germline V CDR1 and CDR2: MNHEY, SVGAGI. Trimming removed 2 bases from V and 0 bases from J, with 8 bases in between. The CDR3 is made up of 14 amino acids. CDR3 in amino acids: CASSYRDTSYEQYF. For the CDR3, the DNA is TGTGCCAGCAGTTACCGGGACACCTCCTACGAGCAGTACTTC.

The chain combines TRBV4-2 with TRBJ2-7, with 8 bases lining up with TRBD2. From germline, CDR1 is LGHNA and CDR2 YNFKEQ. The J segment lost 6 bases and the V segment lost 0 bases, leaving 1 base of the junction unmatched. The CDR3 has 13 residues. CDR3 sequence (DNA): TGTGCCAGCAGCCAAGAAGCGGGAGCCGAGCAGTACTTC. It yields the protein CASSQEAGAEQYF.

V is TRBV9 and J is TRBJ2-1; D gene ambiguous. Germline assignment: CDR1 SGDLS and CDR2 YYNGEE. V lost 1 base and J lost 8, with 13 bases in between. CDR3 size: 14 residues. The CDR3, as DNA: TGTGCCAGCAGCGTACGCTTGGGGTCAGATGAGCAGTTCTTC. Translated, it gives CASSVRLGSDEQFF.

The rearrangement links TRBV28 to TRBJ1-6; D might be TRBD1 (5 bases). Looked up from germline, CDR1 is MDHEN and CDR2 is SYDVKM. The germline V and J ends were trimmed by 5 bases and 8 bases, with 7 bases remaining between them. The length of the CDR3 is 12 residues. The CDR3, as DNA: TGTGCCAGCAGTCAGGGTGATTCACCCCTCCACTTT. Encoded protein: CASSQGDSPLHF.

This clonotype was seen a handful of times. The V gene is TRBV20-1, the J gene TRBJ2-3; 9 nucleotides align to TRBD2. The ends lost 5 bases at V and 1 base at J; junction bases unmatched: 10. Germline CDR1 and CDR2: DFQATT and SNEGSKA (reference sequence). The CDR3 has 16 amino acids. The CDR3 loop is CSAAPTSGRGTDTQYF. The CDR3 nucleotides read TGCAGTGCTGCCCCCACTAGCGGGCGGGGCACAGATACGCAGTATTTT.

The rearrangement links TRBV12-3 or TRBV12-4 to TRBJ1-3; D unresolved. V was pared by 5 bases and J by 4 bases, with 9 bases between. This CDR3 comprises 13 residues. In nucleotides, the CDR3 is TGTGCCAGCAGTCTTCGGATGGGAAACACCATATATTTT. This gives the protein CASSLRMGNTIYF.

The rearrangement links TRBV6-1 to TRBJ2-7; no clear D gene. Trimming took 8 bases from V and 3 from J, leaving 11 bases between them. CDR1 is MNHNS, CDR2 SASEGT, per germline. The CDR3 spans 12 residues. CDR3 protein: CASGARYYEQYF. The CDR3 bases are TGTGCCAGCGGTGCCCGATACTACGAGCAGTACTTC.

CDR3 residues: CAWKVRGFTDTQYF. CDR3 bases: TGTGCCTGGAAGGTTCGTGGTTTCACAGATACGCAGTATTTT. This chain uses TRBV30 with TRBJ2-3; the D is unclear. The germline V gene has CDR1 GTSNPN and CDR2 SVGIG (reference sequence). CDR3 length: 14 amino acids. Trimming pared 4 bases from V and 2 bases from J, leaving 13 bases between.

This rearrangement joins TRBV7-9 to TRBJ1-4; D is uncertain. Germline V gene data show CDR1 as SEHNR and CDR2 as FQNEAQ (reference sequence). V was pared by 2 bases and J by 6 bases, with 13 bases between. The CDR3 runs 15 residues. CDR3 amino acids: CASSLQAGGDEKLFF. CDR3 nucleotides: TGTGCCAGCAGCTTACAGGCGGGTGGAGATGAAAAACTGTTTTTT.

The V and J genes are TRBV10-3 and TRBJ2-1; unclear D gene. Trimming removed 4 bases at V and 8 bases at J, with 15 bases between. Germline CDR1 ENHRY, CDR2 SYGVKD. This CDR3 is 14 amino acids long. DNA for the CDR3: TGTGCCATCAGTGCTTTAGGGTTCTCTGATGAGCAGTTCTTC. As protein: CAISALGFSDEQFF.

The J gene is TRBJ2-1, the V gene TRBV20-1, with D perhaps being TRBD1 or TRBD2 (5 bases each). The CDR3 totals 15 residues. Per germline, CDR1 DFQATT and CDR2 SNEGSKA (reference sequence). V lost 6 bases and J lost 6, with 21 bases in between. CDR3 protein: CSAGRGVGYVNEQFF. CDR3 sequence (DNA): TGCAGTGCCGGACGGGGCGTGGGCTACGTCAATGAGCAGTTCTTC.

The CDR3: CASSQGGGNGYTF. The CDR3 region has the DNA TGTGCCAGCAGCCAGGGGGGAGGAAACGGCTACACCTTC. The chain recombines TRBV3-1 with TRBJ1-2, with D possibly TRBD1 on 5 matching bases. V dropped 3 bases and J dropped 8 bases, with 13 bases sitting between them. CDR1 LGHDT and CDR2 YNNKEL come from the germline V gene (reference sequence). This CDR3 spans 13 amino acids.

This rearrangement joins TRBV2 to TRBJ2-7, with TRBD1 matching over 7 bases. This CDR3 has 13 residues. Unmatched junction bases numbered 9, after V lost 6 bases and J lost 7 bases. Germline CDR1 SNHLY, CDR2 FYNNEI. The CDR3 protein is CASSETGFWEQYF. CDR3 nucleotide sequence: TGTGCCAGCAGCGAGACAGGGTTTTGGGAGCAGTACTTC.

The V and J genes are TRBV28 and TRBJ2-7; TRBD2 matches 11 bases. J gave up 2 bases and V 4 bases, and 7 bases lay outside the gene matches. This CDR3 comprises 16 residues. From germline, CDR1 is MDHEN and CDR2 SYDVKM. CDR3 sequence (DNA): TGTGCCAGCAGTTCGCCGGGACTAGCGGCAACCTACGAGCAGTACTTC. It codes for CASSSPGLAATYEQYF.

The rearrangement links TRBV4-3 to TRBJ2-7; 12 bases fit TRBD2. V trimming: 4 bases; J trimming: 3 bases; junction bases outside the gene matches: 4. The CDR3 sequence is 15 residues long. Germline V gene lookup returns CDR1 LGHNA and CDR2 YSLEER. CDR3 residues: CASSRTSGGIYEQYF. Written as DNA, the CDR3 is TGCGCCAGCAGCCGCACTAGCGGGGGGATCTACGAGCAGTACTTC.

This clonotype was seen ten or more times. This chain links TRBV6-1 with TRBJ1-6, with D uncertain. This CDR3 has 14 residues. Germline V gives CDR1 MNHNS, CDR2 SASEGT. V was shortened by 7 bases and J by 0 bases, with 7 bases between the two germline ends. DNA of the CDR3: TGTGCCAGCACCGCGAGCTCCTATAATTCACCCCTCCACTTT. It encodes CASTASSYNSPLHF.

This clonotype was observed many times. V usage is TRBV5-1 and J usage is TRBJ1-6, with TRBD1 as a possible D gene (5 bases). The CDR3 is 15 residues long. Germline loops: CDR1 SGHRS, CDR2 YFSETQ. The V gene lost 0 bases and the J gene lost 7 bases, with 11 bases spanning the gap. The CDR3 bases are TGCGCCAGCAGCTTGGGGGACCTTCCAAATTCACCCCTCCACTTT. Translation: CASSLGDLPNSPLHF.

J is TRBJ1-4 and V is TRBV7-2; D perhaps matches TRBD1 (6 bases). The germline V and J ends were trimmed by 1 base and 15 bases, with 21 bases remaining between them. The CDR3 consists of 15 residues. Germline V gene data show CDR1 as SGHTA and CDR2 as FQGNSA. The CDR3 DNA is TGTGCCAGCAGCTTAGAACCAGGGGATGGGGCAATGGTGTTTTTT. Translated: CASSLEPGDGAMVFF.

The V gene is TRBV18, the J gene TRBJ1-2; D not resolved. V lost 6 bases and J lost 6, with 14 bases in between. Germline CDR1 KGHSH, CDR2 LQKENI. CDR3 length: 13 amino acids. The CDR3 reads CASSQRREDGYTF. CDR3 sequence (DNA): TGTGCCAGCTCCCAGCGGAGGGAGGATGGCTACACCTTC.

This clonotype was detected only once. A much larger clone is a single base away; this may be a read error. The CDR3 carries no conserved terminal phenylalanine or tryptophan, so it likely arises from a read error. CDR3 sequence: CSARDQRLGARNTEAFI. The CDR3 region has the DNA TGCAGTGCTAGAGATCAGAGGTTGGGTGCCCGGAACACTGAAGCTTTCATT. The chain uses TRBV20-1 and TRBJ1-1; no firm D call. Germline-derived CDR1 and CDR2 are DFQATT and SNEGSKA (reference sequence). The CDR3 loop spans 17 amino acids. Trimming took off 0 bases at V and 1 base at J, with 18 bases between the two ends.

This clonotype occurred many times. DNA for the CDR3: TGTGCCATCAGTTCGACAGGGACTGGAAACACCATATATTTT. This translates into CAISSTGTGNTIYF. The V call is TRBV10-3, the J call TRBJ1-3; 7 nucleotides line up with TRBD1. V lost 5 bases to trimming and J lost 2 bases; unmatched junction nucleotides: 3. The germline CDR1 and CDR2 sequences are ENHRY and SYGVKD. The CDR3 totals 14 residues.

V gene TRBV2 combines with J gene TRBJ2-2; TRBD1 aligns across 7 bases. V was pared by 1 base and J by 4 bases, with 9 bases of the junction left unmatched. The CDR3 has 17 residues. Germline loops: CDR1 SNHLY, CDR2 FYNNEI. The CDR3 sequence: CASSEVFGTASTGELFF. The CDR3 DNA reads TGTGCCAGCAGTGAAGTGTTCGGGACAGCTTCCACCGGGGAGCTGTTTTTT.

The CDR3, as DNA: TGCGCCAGCAGCTCGGAGACGGGACAGAGAATGAACACTGAAGCTTTCTTT. Encoded protein: CASSSETGQRMNTEAFF. V usage is TRBV5-1 and J usage is TRBJ1-1; 7 nucleotides line up with TRBD1. In germline, CDR1 is SGHRS, CDR2 YFSETQ. V gave up 3 bases and J gave up 0 bases; unmatched junction bases: 11. This CDR3 region has 17 residues.

In its sample, this clonotype was seen a few times. The chain combines TRBV29-1 with TRBJ1-2, with TRBD1 as a possible D gene (6 bases). The CDR3 totals 12 residues. Germline-derived CDR1 and CDR2 are SQVTM and ANQGSEA. Trimming took off 6 bases at V and 4 bases at J, with 12 bases between the two ends. The CDR3 nucleotides read TGCAGCGTCGAGGACAGCCCCTATGGCTACACCTTC. Amino acids: CSVEDSPYGYTF.

The chain carries TRBV20-1 and TRBJ2-2, with TRBD2 identical over 7 bases. The CDR3 consists of 15 residues. V shed 3 bases, J shed 2 bases, and the junction held 6 bases outside the gene matches. CDR1 is DFQATT and CDR2 is SNEGSKA in the germline V gene (reference sequence). CDR3 protein: CSASRLAINTGELFF. In nucleotides, the CDR3 is TGCAGTGCTAGTAGACTAGCAATCAACACCGGGGAGCTGTTTTTT.